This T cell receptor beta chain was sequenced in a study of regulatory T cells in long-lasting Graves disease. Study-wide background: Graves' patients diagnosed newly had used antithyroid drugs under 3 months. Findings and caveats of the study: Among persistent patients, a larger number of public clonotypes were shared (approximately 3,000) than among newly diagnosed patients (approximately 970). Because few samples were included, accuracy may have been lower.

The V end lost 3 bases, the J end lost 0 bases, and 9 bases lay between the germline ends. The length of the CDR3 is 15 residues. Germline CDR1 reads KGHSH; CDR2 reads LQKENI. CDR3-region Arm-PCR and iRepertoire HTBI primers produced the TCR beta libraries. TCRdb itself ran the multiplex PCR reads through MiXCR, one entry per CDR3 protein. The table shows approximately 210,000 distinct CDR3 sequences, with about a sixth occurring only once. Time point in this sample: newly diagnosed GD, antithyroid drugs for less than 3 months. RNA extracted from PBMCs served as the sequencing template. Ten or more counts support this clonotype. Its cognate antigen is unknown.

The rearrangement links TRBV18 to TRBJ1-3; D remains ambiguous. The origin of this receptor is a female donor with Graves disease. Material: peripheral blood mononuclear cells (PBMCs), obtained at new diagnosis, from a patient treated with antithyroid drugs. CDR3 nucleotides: TGTGCCAGCTCACCGGAAATCTCCTCTGGAAACACCATATATTTT. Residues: CASSPEISSGNTIYF.